This TCR beta chain was observed in a study of human T cells and chemical hapten exposure. Study information: TCR yields differed between samples (mainly from small differences in pooled library volume).

This clonotype has a handful of counts. Single cDNA molecules in the library carried unique molecular identifiers attached during preparation. Each CDR3 protein gets one entry after TCRdb re-called the RACE reads with MiXCR. The sample holds 130,000 or so distinct CDR3 sequences; approximately 10% are singletons and the top ten take approximately 2.5%. The time point here: patch test 3, about 24 weeks after DPC sensitization. The treatment: therapeutic diphenylcyclopropenone sensitization with weekly scalp DPC. CDR1 and CDR2 from the germline V gene are SQVTM and ANQGSEA. The CDR3 is 12 amino acids. V lost 6 bases to trimming and J lost 5 bases; unmatched junction nucleotides: 7.

The receptor's source is a woman in her 50s with alopecia areata. Some clones in this sample may be carry-over from other donors' samples. The sample was whole blood, taken in connection with sensitization to the hapten diphenylcyclopropenone (DPC). This chain joins TRBV29-1 and TRBJ2-7, with 7 bases matching TRBD1. CDR3 nucleotides: TGCAGCGTCGAGACAGGGAAGGACGAGCAGTACTTC. Amino acids: CSVETGKDEQYF.